The 30 T cell receptor beta chains below come from one sample, sequenced in a study of PD-L1 blockade in urothelial cancer. This table comes from immunoSEQ multiplex PCR, and its TCRdb copy is limited to in-frame clones, with some not included. The sample holds about 50,000 clones; over 75% are singletons and the top ten take more than 1.5%. Indicated time point: peripheral blood 6 weeks after treatment start. The sequencing used PBMCs, collected around atezolizumab (anti-PD-L1) treatment. Source of these receptors: a man aged 45 to 65 with urothelial cancer.

V and J are TRBV27 and TRBJ2-7; 11 bases fit TRBD1. V lost 7 bases, J lost 5 bases, and 4 bases stayed unmatched. This CDR3 spans 13 amino acids. Germline V gene lookup returns CDR1 MNHEY and CDR2 SMNVEV (reference sequence). This CDR3 reads CASKGTGGHEQYF. CDR3 coding DNA: TGTGCCAGCAAGGGGACAGGGGGACACGAGCAGTACTTC.

The V and J genes are TRBV4-3 and TRBJ1-2, with D tentatively TRBD1 (6 bases). This CDR3 comprises 13 residues. V was trimmed by 1 base and J by 5 bases, leaving 8 bases between them. From germline, CDR1 is LGHNA and CDR2 YSLEER. CDR3 loop: CASSQVRGYGYTF. The CDR3 DNA reads TGCGCCAGCAGCCAAGTAAGGGGGTATGGCTACACCTTC.

The chain carries TRBV9 and TRBJ2-5; 8 bases align to TRBD2. Looked up from germline, CDR1 is SGDLS and CDR2 is YYNGEE. Losses at the gene ends were 3 bases for V and 4 bases for J; bases not matched to a gene: 5. The CDR3 is 14 amino acids. In DNA, the CDR3 is TGTGCCAGCAGCGCGGGGGGGGAGGTAGAGACCCAGTACTTC. As protein: CASSAGGEVETQYF.

The CDR3 region has the DNA TGTGCCAGCAGCGTGGGAGACAGTCTGGGGGCTGAAAAACTGTTTTTT. As protein: CASSVGDSLGAEKLFF. The chain carries TRBV9 and TRBJ1-4; the D gene is possibly TRBD1 (6 bases). This CDR3 is 16 amino acids long. The V end was cut by 2 bases, the J end by 7 bases, with 18 bases between. CDR1 and CDR2 (germline): SGDLS, YYNGEE. The variable domain in full, completed from reference TRBV9 and TRBJ1-4, reads DSGVTQTPKHLITATGQRVTLRCSPRSGDLSVYWYQQSLDQGLQFLIQYYNGEERAKGNILERFSAQQFPDLHSELNLSSLELGDSALYFCASSVGDSLGAEKLFFGSGTQLSVL.

This clone showed up just once. The V gene is TRBV9, the J gene TRBJ2-7, with 7 nucleotides matching TRBD2. CDR1 SGDLS and CDR2 YYNGEE come from the germline V gene. V trimming: 0 bases; J trimming: 5 bases; junction bases outside the gene matches: 11. This CDR3 has 16 residues. The CDR3 coding sequence is TGTGCCAGCAGCGTAGACCTAGCGGTCCCTCTCGACGAGCAGTACTTC. Encoded protein: CASSVDLAVPLDEQYF.

This sequence joins TRBV7-2 and TRBJ1-2; weak D call: TRBD1 (6 bases). Per germline, CDR1 SGHTA and CDR2 FQGNSA. Between the trimmed V and J ends, which lost 5 bases and 4 bases, there was a span of 8 bases. The CDR3 is 12 amino acids. The CDR3 sequence is CASSPDSYGYTF. The CDR3 DNA reads as TGTGCCAGCAGCCCGGACAGCTATGGCTACACCTTC. Supplemented by reference TRBV7-2 and TRBJ1-2, the full variable domain reads GAGVSQSPSNKVTEKGKDVELRCDPISGHTALYWYRQSLGQGLEFLIYFQGNSAPDKSGLPSDRFSAERTGGSVSTLTIQRTQQEDSAVYLCASSPDSYGYTFGSGTRLTVV.

This clone was seen just once. The chain has TRBV7-2 and TRBJ2-1; 11 nucleotides match TRBD2. With 0 bases clipped from V and 3 bases from J, the junction kept 4 bases outside the gene matches. The CDR3 covers 17 residues. The germline V gene encodes CDR1 SGHTA and CDR2 FQGNSA. CDR3 sequence reads: CASSLALAGGRYNEQFF. The CDR3 DNA reads TGTGCCAGCAGCTTAGCGCTAGCGGGGGGTCGCTACAATGAGCAGTTCTTC.

The rearrangement links TRBV30 to TRBJ1-2; the match to TRBD1 covers 7 bases. The CDR3 extends over 13 amino acids. V was clipped by 7 bases and J by 4 bases; unmatched bases: 9. The germline V gene encodes CDR1 GTSNPN and CDR2 SVGIG (reference sequence). The CDR3 nucleotides are TGTGCCTACCAGGGGGACATCGTCTATGGCTACACCTTC. This sequence encodes CAYQGDIVYGYTF.

To note about this clone: A read error may account for a junction end that differs from germline. The chain recombines TRBV7-7 with TRBJ2-2; 10 nucleotides align to TRBD2. The CDR3 contains 18 residues. Per the germline V gene, CDR1 is SSHAT and CDR2 is FNYEAQ (reference sequence). In nucleotides, the CDR3 is TGTGCTAGCAGCTTAGTCTCAGCGGGGGGGCCTAACACCGGGGAGCTGTTTTTT. Translation: CASSLVSAGGPNTGELFF. Looking up the rest from reference TRBV7-7 and TRBJ2-2 gives the full variable domain: GAGVSQSPRYKVTKRGQDVTLRCDPISSHATLYWYQQALGQGPEFLTYFNYEAQPDKSGLPSDRFSAERPEGSISTLTIQRTEQRDSAMYRCASSLVSAGGPNTGELFFGEGSRLTVL.

This clone was observed a handful of times. V is TRBV19 and J is TRBJ2-2; TRBD1 agrees at 7 bases. The V gene end was trimmed by 5 bases and the J gene end by 1 base; junction bases not matched to a gene: 10. The CDR3 totals 17 residues. Germline-derived CDR1 and CDR2 are LNHDA and SQIVND (reference sequence). CDR3 protein: CASSPSNRGRNTGELFF. CDR3 DNA sequence: TGTGCCAGTAGTCCCTCAAACAGGGGCCGGAACACCGGGGAGCTGTTTTTT.

This chain connects TRBV30 to TRBJ1-2, with D perhaps TRBD1 (5 bases). Germline values: CDR1 GTSNPN, CDR2 SVGIG (reference sequence). The ends were cut back, 0 bases at V and 2 bases at J, with 7 bases in the middle. The CDR3 is 13 amino acids. The CDR3: CAWSVRGNYGYTF. As DNA, the CDR3 is TGTGCCTGGAGTGTACGGGGGAACTATGGCTACACCTTC.

The chain has TRBV28 and TRBJ2-7; TRBD1 matches 8 bases. CDR1 MDHEN and CDR2 SYDVKM come from the germline V gene. The CDR3 is 15 amino acids. V lost 4 bases, J lost 3 bases, and 8 bases stayed unmatched. CDR3 region: CASSSVRGQNYEQYF. CDR3 nucleotides: TGTGCCAGCAGTTCAGTCAGGGGGCAGAACTACGAGCAGTACTTC. The whole variable domain, remainder taken from reference TRBV28 and TRBJ2-7, is DVKVTQSSRYLVKRTGEKVFLECVQDMDHENMFWYRQDPGLGLRLIYFSYDVKMKEKGDIPEGYSVSREKKERFSLILESASTNQTSMYLCASSSVRGQNYEQYFGPGTRLTVT.

Here the CDR3 reads CASSVASQPAYEQYF. The CDR3 coding sequence is TGTGCCAGCAGCGTAGCGTCCCAACCGGCCTACGAGCAGTACTTC. The chain joins TRBV9 to TRBJ2-7, with D hard to call. Germline V lookup: CDR1 SGDLS, CDR2 YYNGEE. The CDR3 consists of 15 residues. V was clipped by 0 bases and J by 2 bases, with 12 bases between them. Full variable domain (remainder filled in from reference TRBV9 and TRBJ2-7): DSGVTQTPKHLITATGQRVTLRCSPRSGDLSVYWYQQSLDQGLQFLIQYYNGEERAKGNILERFSAQQFPDLHSELNLSSLELGDSALYFCASSVASQPAYEQYFGPGTRLTVT.

The J gene is TRBJ2-1, the V gene TRBV7-3; 8 nucleotides line up with TRBD2. The ends lost 4 bases at V and 10 bases at J; junction bases unmatched: 3. Germline V gene lookup returns CDR1 SGHTA and CDR2 FQGTGA. The CDR3 is 12 amino acids. In nucleotides, the CDR3 is TGTGCCAGCAGCTCCGGGGGGGGAGAGCAGTTCTTC. Amino acids: CASSSGGGEQFF.

This rearrangement joins TRBV6-1 to TRBJ2-1; maybe TRBD1 (5 bases). CDR3 length: 16 residues. The ends were cut back, 2 bases at V and 2 bases at J, with 13 bases in the middle. Germline V gene sequence: CDR1 MNHNS, CDR2 SASEGT. The CDR3 is CASSERAGYAYNEQFF. The CDR3 DNA reads as TGTGCCAGCAGTGAACGGGCAGGGTACGCCTACAATGAGCAGTTCTTC.

The CDR3 region has the DNA TGCAGCGTTGTCAGCGCTAATGAAAAACTGTTTTTT. It translates to CSVVSANEKLFF. V and J are TRBV29-1 and TRBJ1-4, with no clear D. The length of the CDR3 is 12 residues. Germline loops: CDR1 SQVTM, CDR2 ANQGSEA. V lost 4 bases, J lost 3 bases, and 6 bases lay in between.

The table lists this clone with a few counts. The chain has TRBV19 and TRBJ2-3, with D uncertain. The V end lost 3 bases, the J end lost 1 base, and 5 bases lay between the germline ends. The germline gives CDR1 LNHDA, CDR2 SQIVND (reference sequence). The CDR3 extends over 13 amino acids. The CDR3 region is CASSISGTDTQYF. The DNA of the CDR3 is TGTGCCAGTAGTATTTCGGGCACAGATACGCAGTATTTT. The full variable domain, its missing parts supplied by reference TRBV19 and TRBJ2-3, is DGGITQSPKYLFRKEGQNVTLSCEQNLNHDAMYWYRQDPGQGLRLIYYSQIVNDFQKGDIAEGYSVSREKKESFPLTVTSAQKNPTAFYLCASSISGTDTQYFGPGTRLTVL.

The chain links TRBV4-1 to TRBJ2-7; TRBD2 aligns across 11 bases. The V gene's germline CDR1 is MGHRA and CDR2 YSYEKL. This CDR3 contains 17 residues. The J segment lost 1 base and the V segment lost 1 base, leaving 6 bases of the junction unmatched. CDR3 loop: CASSQGILAGGSYEQYF. The CDR3 DNA reads TGCGCCAGCAGCCAAGGGATATTAGCGGGAGGGTCCTACGAGCAGTACTTC.

The CDR3 sequence: CASSLTSGDYEQYF. The CDR3, as DNA: TGTGCCAGCAGCTTAACTAGCGGGGACTACGAGCAGTACTTC. The chain combines TRBV7-9 with TRBJ2-7, with 10 bases aligning to TRBD2. CDR1 SEHNR and CDR2 FQNEAQ come from the germline V gene (reference sequence). The V and J ends lost 2 bases and 3 bases, in that order; junction bases with no gene match: 1. The CDR3 spans 14 residues. The entire variable domain, with the rest obtained from reference TRBV7-9 and TRBJ2-7, is as follows: DTGVSQNPRHKITKRGQNVTFRCDPISEHNRLYWYRQTLGQGPEFLTYFQNEAQLEKSRLLSDRFSAERPKGSFSTLEIQRTEQGDSAMYLCASSLTSGDYEQYFGPGTRLTVT.

This clone was seen only a few times. V and J are TRBV7-2 and TRBJ2-7; maybe TRBD2 (6 bases). This CDR3 is built from 13 residues. Germline V gene lookup returns CDR1 SGHTA and CDR2 FQGNSA. Trimming shortened V by 3 bases and J by 4 bases, and 10 bases separated the two germline ends. CDR3 sequence: CASSFEGRYEQYF. CDR3 nucleotide sequence: TGTGCCAGCAGCTTCGAGGGGAGGTACGAGCAGTACTTC.

The chain carries TRBV11-3 and TRBJ2-3; possible D gene TRBD2, 6 bases. With 4 bases removed from V and 6 bases from J, the gap between germline ends came to 11 bases. This CDR3 is built from 13 residues. Germline V gene sequence: CDR1 SGHNT, CDR2 YENEEA. The CDR3 bases are TGTGCCAGCAGCTGGAGGGACTTGGATACGCAGTATTTT. Amino acid sequence: CASSWRDLDTQYF.

In this sample, this clone turned up once. The CDR3 sequence is CASSIGTVTGELFF. The CDR3 nucleotides are TGTGCCAGTAGTATTGGGACAGTGACCGGGGAGCTGTTTTTT. V and J are TRBV19 and TRBJ2-2, with TRBD1 matching over 7 bases. The CDR3 totals 14 residues. Germline-derived CDR1 and CDR2 are LNHDA and SQIVND (reference sequence). The trim removed 3 bases at V and 5 bases at J, leaving 3 bases unmatched. Supplemented by reference TRBV19 and TRBJ2-2, the full variable domain reads DGGITQSPKYLFRKEGQNVTLSCEQNLNHDAMYWYRQDPGQGLRLIYYSQIVNDFQKGDIAEGYSVSREKKESFPLTVTSAQKNPTAFYLCASSIGTVTGELFFGEGSRLTVL.

The chain links TRBV18 to TRBJ2-7; D call uncertain. The CDR3 runs to 13 residues. The V end was cut by 3 bases, the J end by 4 bases, with 10 bases between. CDR1 is KGHSH, CDR2 LQKENI, per germline. The CDR3 sequence: CASSPGESYEQYF. The DNA for the CDR3 is TGTGCCAGCTCACCCGGAGAGTCGTACGAGCAGTACTTC. The full variable domain, in which reference TRBV18 and TRBJ2-7 provide the parts outside the CDR3, is NAGVMQNPRHLVRRRGQEARLRCSPMKGHSHVYWYRQLPEEGLKFMVYLQKENIIDESGMPKERFSAEFPKEGPSILRIQQVVRGDSAAYFCASSPGESYEQYFGPGTRLTVT.

The rearrangement links TRBV29-1 to TRBJ2-7; D gene ambiguous. The CDR3 is made up of 12 amino acids. The germline V gene has CDR1 SQVTM and CDR2 ANQGSEA. The V and J ends lost 3 bases and 3 bases respectively, with 9 bases between them. This CDR3 is CSVEVRLYEQYF. CDR3 sequence (DNA): TGCAGCGTTGAGGTCCGACTCTACGAGCAGTACTTC.

The genes are TRBV30 and TRBJ2-2, with D possibly being TRBD1 (5 bases). Germline loops: CDR1 GTSNPN, CDR2 SVGIG (reference sequence). CDR3 length equals 13 residues. Deletions cut 3 bases from V and 12 bases from J, with 17 bases between. The CDR3 reads CAWSEDPAGQLFF. The CDR3 bases are TGTGCCTGGAGCGAGGACCCAGCAGGGCAGCTGTTTTTT.

The chain recombines TRBV7-2 with TRBJ1-1, with D tentatively TRBD1 (5 bases). There are 15 residues in the CDR3. Germline values: CDR1 SGHTA, CDR2 FQGNSA. The V end was cut by 4 bases, the J end by 6 bases, with 18 bases between. The DNA of the CDR3 is TGTGCCAGCAGCTCACAGGTACAAGTTTCTTCTGAAGCTTTCTTT. It codes for CASSSQVQVSSEAFF.

The chain employs TRBV29-1 and TRBJ2-7; D unclear. CDR1 SQVTM and CDR2 ANQGSEA come from the germline V gene. V dropped 4 bases and J dropped 0 bases, with 13 bases sitting between them. The CDR3 contains 14 residues. CDR3 region: CSVGGRVSSYEQYF. The CDR3 DNA follows: TGCAGCGTTGGAGGCAGAGTAAGCTCCTACGAGCAGTACTTC.

The gene calls are TRBV4-3 and TRBJ2-3; D is ambiguous. Trimming shortened V by 1 base and J by 5 bases, and 13 bases separated the two germline ends. Germline CDR1 and CDR2: LGHNA and YSLEER. CDR3 length: 15 residues. Here the CDR3 reads CASSQAGRREDTQYF. In DNA form, the CDR3 reads TGCGCCAGCAGCCAAGCTGGGCGAAGAGAAGATACGCAGTATTTT.

This clone has only a few counts. The chain carries TRBV4-3 and TRBJ2-2; a possible D gene is TRBD2 (6 bases). CDR1 LGHNA and CDR2 YSLEER come from the germline V gene. This CDR3 region has 18 residues. V lost 0 bases and J lost 6, with 20 bases in between. The CDR3 DNA is TGCGCCAGCAGCCAAGAAGATGGGGACTGGTGGGGCCCCGGGGAGCTGTTTTTT. Residues: CASSQEDGDWWGPGELFF.

The chain uses TRBV30 and TRBJ2-5; 16 bases line up with TRBD2. V dropped 0 bases and J dropped 2; count of bases not matched to a gene: 9. CDR1 is GTSNPN, CDR2 SVGIG, per germline (reference sequence). The CDR3 is made up of 19 amino acids. The CDR3, as DNA: TGTGCCTGGAGTGTACTTATTCCGGGACTAGCGGGAGGGCAAGAGACCCAGTACTTC. Translating gives CAWSVLIPGLAGGQETQYF.